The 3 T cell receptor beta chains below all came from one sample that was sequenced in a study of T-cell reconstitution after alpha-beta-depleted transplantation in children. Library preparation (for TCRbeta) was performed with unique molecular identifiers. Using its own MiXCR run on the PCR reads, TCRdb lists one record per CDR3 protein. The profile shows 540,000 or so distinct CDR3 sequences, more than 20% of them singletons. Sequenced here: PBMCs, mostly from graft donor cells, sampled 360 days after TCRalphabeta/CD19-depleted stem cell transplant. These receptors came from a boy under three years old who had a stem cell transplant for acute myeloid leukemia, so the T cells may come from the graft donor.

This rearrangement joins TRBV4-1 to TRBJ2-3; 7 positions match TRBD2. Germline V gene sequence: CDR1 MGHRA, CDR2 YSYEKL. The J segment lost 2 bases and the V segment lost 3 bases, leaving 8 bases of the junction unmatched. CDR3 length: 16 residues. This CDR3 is CASSQVEAGNTDTQYF. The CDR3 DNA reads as TGCGCCAGCAGCCAGGTCGAAGCGGGGAACACAGATACGCAGTATTTT.

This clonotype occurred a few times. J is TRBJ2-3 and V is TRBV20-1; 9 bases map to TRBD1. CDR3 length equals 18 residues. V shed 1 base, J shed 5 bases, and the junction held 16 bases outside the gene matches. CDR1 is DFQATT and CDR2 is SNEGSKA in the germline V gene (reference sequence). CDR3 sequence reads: CSARGSEPGDRAEDTQYF. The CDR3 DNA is TGCAGTGCTAGAGGGTCCGAACCCGGGGACAGGGCAGAAGATACGCAGTATTTT.

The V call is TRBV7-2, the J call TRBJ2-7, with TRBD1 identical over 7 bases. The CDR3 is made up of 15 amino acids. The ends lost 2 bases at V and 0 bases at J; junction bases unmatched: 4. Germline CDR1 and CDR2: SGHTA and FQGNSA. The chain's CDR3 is CASSLYRGSSYEQYF. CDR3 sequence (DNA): TGTGCCAGCAGCTTATACAGGGGATCCTCCTACGAGCAGTACTTC. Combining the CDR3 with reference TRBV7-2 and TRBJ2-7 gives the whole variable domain GAGVSQSPSNKVTEKGKDVELRCDPISGHTALYWYRQSLGQGLEFLIYFQGNSAPDKSGLPSDRFSAERTGGSVSTLTIQRTQQEDSAVYLCASSLYRGSSYEQYFGPGTRLTVT.